This TCR beta chain was identified during a study of identical twins. With template switching, a universal primer site was added, and the cDNA carried unique molecular identifiers. TCRdb reanalysed the 5' RACE reads using MiXCR and keeps one entry per CDR3 protein. This sample has about 920,000 distinct CDR3 sequences, with 9% to 15% found just once. Trimming took off 5 bases at V and 2 bases at J, with 17 bases between the two ends. The CDR3 is 16 residues long. The same specimen was also included in a second study, on yellow fever vaccine responses in identical twins.

The J gene is TRBJ2-3, the V gene TRBV12-3 or TRBV12-4; the D gene is possibly TRBD2 (5 bases). Sequenced input: PBMCs. This sequence was found in a young woman in good health. CDR3: CASSPPEGRFTDTQYF. The CDR3 region has the DNA TGTGCCAGCAGTCCCCCCGAGGGCCGGTTCACAGATACGCAGTATTTT.